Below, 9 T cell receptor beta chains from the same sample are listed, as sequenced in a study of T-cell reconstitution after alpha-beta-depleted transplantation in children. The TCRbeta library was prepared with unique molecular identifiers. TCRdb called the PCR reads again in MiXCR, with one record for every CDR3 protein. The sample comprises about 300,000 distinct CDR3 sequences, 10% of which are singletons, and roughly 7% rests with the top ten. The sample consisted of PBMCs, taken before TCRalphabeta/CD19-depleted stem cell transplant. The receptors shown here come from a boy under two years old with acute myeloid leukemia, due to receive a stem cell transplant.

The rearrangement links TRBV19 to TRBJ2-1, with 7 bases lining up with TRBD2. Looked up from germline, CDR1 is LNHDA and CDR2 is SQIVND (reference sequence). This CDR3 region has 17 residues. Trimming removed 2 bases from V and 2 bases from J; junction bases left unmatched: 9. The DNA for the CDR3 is TGTGCCAGTAGTATAAGAGCTAGCGGTCAACCCTACAATGAGCAGTTCTTC. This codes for CASSIRASGQPYNEQFF.

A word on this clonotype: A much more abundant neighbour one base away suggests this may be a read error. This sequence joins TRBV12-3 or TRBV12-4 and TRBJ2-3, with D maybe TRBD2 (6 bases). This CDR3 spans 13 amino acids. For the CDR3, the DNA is TGTGCCAGCAGTCGAACTAGCATAGATACGCAGTATTTT. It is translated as CASSRTSIDTQYF.

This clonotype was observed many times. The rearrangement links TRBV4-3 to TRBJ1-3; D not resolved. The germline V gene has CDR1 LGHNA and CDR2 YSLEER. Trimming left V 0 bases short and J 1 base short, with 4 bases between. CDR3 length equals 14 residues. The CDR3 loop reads CASSQDKSGNTIYF. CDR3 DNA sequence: TGCGCCAGCAGCCAAGACAAGTCTGGAAACACCATATATTTT.

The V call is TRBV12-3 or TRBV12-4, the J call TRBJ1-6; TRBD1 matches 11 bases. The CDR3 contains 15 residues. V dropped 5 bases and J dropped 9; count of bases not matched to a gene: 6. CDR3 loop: CASSPGQGASSPLHF. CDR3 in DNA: TGTGCCAGCAGTCCAGGACAGGGGGCCAGTTCACCCCTCCACTTT.

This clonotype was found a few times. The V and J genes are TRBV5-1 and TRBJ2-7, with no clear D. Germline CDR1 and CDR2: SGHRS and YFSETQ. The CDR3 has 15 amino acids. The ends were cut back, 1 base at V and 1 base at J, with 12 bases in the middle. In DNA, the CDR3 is TGCGCCAGCAGCTTGCGGGCAGGAAGGTCCTACGAGCAGTACTTC. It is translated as CASSLRAGRSYEQYF.

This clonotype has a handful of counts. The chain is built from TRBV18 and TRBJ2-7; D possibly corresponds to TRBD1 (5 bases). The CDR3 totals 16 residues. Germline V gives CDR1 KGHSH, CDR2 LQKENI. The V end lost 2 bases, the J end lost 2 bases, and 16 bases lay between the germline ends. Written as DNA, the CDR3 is TGTGCCAGCTCACCAACTATCGACAGCCCTCCCTACGAGCAGTACTTC. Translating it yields CASSPTIDSPPYEQYF.

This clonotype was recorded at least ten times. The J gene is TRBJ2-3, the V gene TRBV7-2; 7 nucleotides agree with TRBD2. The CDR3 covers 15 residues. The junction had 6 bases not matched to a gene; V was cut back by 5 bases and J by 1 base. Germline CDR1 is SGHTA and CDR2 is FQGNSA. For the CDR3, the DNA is TGTGCCAGCAGCACTCTTCTAGCGGGCACAGATACGCAGTATTTT. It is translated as CASSTLLAGTDTQYF.

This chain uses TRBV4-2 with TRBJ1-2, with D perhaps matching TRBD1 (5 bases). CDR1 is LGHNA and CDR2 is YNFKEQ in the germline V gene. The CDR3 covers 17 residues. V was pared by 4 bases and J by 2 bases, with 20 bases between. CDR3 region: CASSPPGPVLRNYGYTF. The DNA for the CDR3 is TGTGCCAGCAGCCCACCGGGACCAGTGTTAAGAAACTATGGCTACACCTTC.

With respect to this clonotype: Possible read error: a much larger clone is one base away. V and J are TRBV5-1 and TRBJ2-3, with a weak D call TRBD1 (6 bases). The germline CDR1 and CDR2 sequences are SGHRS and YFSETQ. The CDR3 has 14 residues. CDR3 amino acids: CASSLDRPTDTRYF. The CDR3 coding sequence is TGCGCCAGCAGCCTAGACAGGCCCACAGATACGCGGTATTTT.